The source of this TCR beta chain is a study of blood T cell repertoires in COVID-19. Study-level information: Both acute and convalescent COVID-19 samples were obtained from the United States, Italy and Spain. T cells, B-cell-depleted T cells, or PBMCs provided the cDNA or gDNA that served as material.

The assay was immunoSEQ multiplex PCR, and TCRdb's table has in-frame clones only and misses some. The data show 450,000 to 600,000 clones, about 85% seen once. All recovered Cohort 3 donors got two negative PCRs, got clearance, or saw symptom resolution. In germline, CDR1 is SGHVS, CDR2 FQNEAQ. V was trimmed by 5 bases and J by 4 bases, leaving 18 bases between them. The CDR3 length is 16 residues. The rearrangement joins TRBV7-8 to TRBJ1-5, with a tentative D call TRBD1 (5 bases). This sequence originates from a woman younger than 30 who had recovered from COVID-19. Sequenced material: PBMCs or T cells enriched from blood (not recorded which). The CDR3 DNA reads TGTGCCAGCAGCCCGGGGGGAGGGCGGTCGAATCAGCCCCAGCATTTT. Protein product: CASSPGGGRSNQPQHF.